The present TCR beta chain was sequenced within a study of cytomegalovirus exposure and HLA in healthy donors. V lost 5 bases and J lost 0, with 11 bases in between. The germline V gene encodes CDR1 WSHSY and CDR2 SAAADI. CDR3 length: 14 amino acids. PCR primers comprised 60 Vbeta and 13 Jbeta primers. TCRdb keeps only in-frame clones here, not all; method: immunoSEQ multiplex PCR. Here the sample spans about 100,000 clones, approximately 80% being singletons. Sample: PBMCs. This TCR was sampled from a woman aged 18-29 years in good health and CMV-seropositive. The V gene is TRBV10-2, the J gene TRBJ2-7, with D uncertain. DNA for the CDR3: TGCGCCAGCAGTCCCCAGGCCGGCTCCTACGAGCAGTACTTC. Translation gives CASSPQAGSYEQYF.